The TCR beta chain described here comes from a study of blood T cell repertoires in COVID-19. Across the study: The study drew acute and convalescent COVID-19 samples from the United States, Italy and Spain.

Data came from immunoSEQ multiplex PCR; TCRdb stores just in-frame clones and leaves some out. The sample holds about 200,000 clones; about four fifths are singletons and the top ten take about 4.8%. Those who participated ranged in age from about 18 to 89 years and resided in about two dozen US areas. Clinical histories supplied by participants themselves formed the basis of cohort assignment. During the 2 weeks before they entered the study, exposed participants had met someone with a PCR-confirmed or clinician-diagnosed COVID-19 case. Germline V gene sequence: CDR1 MNHNS, CDR2 SASEGT. Trimming stripped 0 bases from V and 2 bases from J, with 6 bases between. This CDR3 spans 14 amino acids.

The chain employs TRBV6-1 and TRBJ2-3; no reliable D call. The sequenced sample was PBMCs or T cells enriched from blood (not recorded which). This sequence was found in a woman aged 50 to 60 who had been exposed to COVID-19. CDR3: CASSEAWATDTQYF. CDR3 sequence (DNA): TGTGCCAGCAGTGAAGCATGGGCCACAGATACGCAGTATTTT.